One and the same sample provided the 27 T cell receptor beta chains below, sequenced in a study of blood T cell repertoires in COVID-19. The table came from immunoSEQ multiplex PCR; TCRdb's copy has only in-frame clones and leaves some out. The sample shows over 400,000 clones, approximately 91% of them seen only once. The specimen was PBMCs or T cells enriched from blood (not recorded which). Receptors were obtained from an older woman who had recovered from COVID-19.

This rearrangement joins TRBV28 to TRBJ1-4; 7 nucleotides align to TRBD1. V was pared by 6 bases and J by 4 bases, with 8 bases of the junction left unmatched. This CDR3 spans 15 amino acids. Germline assignment: CDR1 MDHEN and CDR2 SYDVKM. The chain's CDR3 is CASSKQGKGNEKLFF. CDR3 bases: TGTGCCAGCAGCAAACAGGGGAAGGGTAATGAAAAACTGTTTTTT.

CDR3 protein: CASRDGGGTEAFF. The CDR3, as DNA: TGTGCCAGCAGGGACGGGGGGGGCACTGAAGCTTTCTTT. The rearrangement links TRBV5-8 to TRBJ1-1, with a possible D match to TRBD1 (5 bases). The CDR3 length is 13 residues. Looked up from germline, CDR1 is SGHTS and CDR2 is YDEGEE. The V end lost 5 bases, the J end lost 4 bases, and 12 bases lay between the germline ends.

V usage is TRBV24-1 and J usage is TRBJ2-2; TRBD2 matches at 10 bases. Germline trimming cut 3 bases from V and 2 bases from J; bases unmatched to any gene: 5. The germline V gene encodes CDR1 KGHDR and CDR2 SFDVKD. There are 17 residues in the CDR3. Here the CDR3 reads CATSDPSGGPNTGELFF. In DNA, the CDR3 is TGTGCCACCAGTGATCCTAGCGGGGGCCCAAACACCGGGGAGCTGTTTTTT.

J is TRBJ2-1 and V is TRBV6-1; D not certain. This CDR3 comprises 15 residues. In germline, CDR1 is MNHNS, CDR2 SASEGT. The ends were cut back, 3 bases at V and 1 base at J, with 10 bases in the middle. The CDR3 DNA is TGTGCCAGCAGTGAGGGCCATCCTTCCTACAATGAGCAGTTCTTC. Protein sequence: CASSEGHPSYNEQFF.

The gene calls are TRBV4-1 and TRBJ2-6, with 8 bases that match TRBD1. Looked up from germline, CDR1 is MGHRA and CDR2 is YSYEKL. The trim removed 4 bases at V and 1 base at J, leaving 6 bases unmatched. This CDR3 region has 17 residues. The CDR3 region has the DNA TGCGCCAGCAGCCTTGTTACAGGGGGGTCTGGGGCCAACGTCCTGACTTTC. This codes for CASSLVTGGSGANVLTF.

CDR3 DNA: TGTGCCAGCGGGGAAAGGGGCCTCAATCAGCCCCAGCATTTT. Residues: CASGERGLNQPQHF. The chain joins TRBV6-5 to TRBJ1-5, with D possibly being TRBD1 (5 bases). Germline lookup yields CDR1 MNHEY and CDR2 SVGAGI. The CDR3 totals 14 residues. V was clipped by 8 bases and J by 3 bases, with 14 bases between them.

The V call is TRBV18, the J call TRBJ1-1; possibly TRBD1 for D (6 bases). The CDR3 length is 14 residues. With 5 bases removed from V and 0 bases from J, the gap between germline ends came to 10 bases. Germline CDR1 is KGHSH and CDR2 is LQKENI. As DNA, the CDR3 is TGTGCCAGCTCAGCCGACAGGCTGAACACTGAAGCTTTCTTT. This codes for CASSADRLNTEAFF. Looking up the rest from reference TRBV18 and TRBJ1-1 gives the full variable domain: NAGVMQNPRHLVRRRGQEARLRCSPMKGHSHVYWYRQLPEEGLKFMVYLQKENIIDESGMPKERFSAEFPKEGPSILRIQQVVRGDSAAYFCASSADRLNTEAFFGQGTRLTVV.

This rearrangement joins TRBV6-4 to TRBJ2-3; D call uncertain. The CDR3 loop spans 14 amino acids. V shed 4 bases and J shed 0 bases, with 8 bases lying between them. Germline V lookup: CDR1 MRHNA, CDR2 SNTAGT. This chain's CDR3 is CASSATISTDTQYF. CDR3 sequence (DNA): TGTGCCAGCAGTGCTACTATTAGCACAGATACGCAGTATTTT.

This chain uses TRBV6-2 or TRBV6-3 with TRBJ2-5; D is uncertain. With 4 bases removed from V and 7 bases from J, the gap between germline ends came to 10 bases. CDR1 and CDR2 from the germline V gene are MNHEY and SVGEGT. The CDR3 extends over 12 amino acids. Written as DNA, the CDR3 is TGTGCCAGCAGTTCCCAAACGGGGACCCAGTACTTC. It yields the protein CASSSQTGTQYF.

V and J are TRBV4-1 and TRBJ1-1, with TRBD1 matching over 11 bases. CDR3 length equals 17 residues. Per germline, CDR1 MGHRA and CDR2 YSYEKL. V was clipped by 4 bases and J by 1 base; unmatched bases: 8. Written as DNA, the CDR3 is TGCGCCAGCAGCCGAGGAAGGACAGGGGGCGAGAACACTGAAGCTTTCTTT. Encoded protein: CASSRGRTGGENTEAFF.

The chain combines TRBV5-6 with TRBJ2-7, with 7 bases identical to TRBD2. Per germline, CDR1 SGHDT and CDR2 YYEEEE. This CDR3 comprises 12 residues. Losses at the gene ends were 6 bases for V and 6 bases for J; bases not matched to a gene: 6. This CDR3 reads CASNMGGAEQYF. The CDR3 DNA sequence: TGTGCCAGCAACATGGGAGGGGCCGAGCAGTACTTC.

This sequence joins TRBV30 and TRBJ2-1; TRBD2 matches at 11 bases. This CDR3 has 15 amino acids. The ends lost 0 bases at V and 6 bases at J; junction bases unmatched: 4. Germline CDR1 and CDR2: GTSNPN and SVGIG (reference sequence). The CDR3 DNA is TGTGCCTGGAGTGTACTAGCGGGGGCCCCCAATGAGCAGTTCTTC. Protein: CAWSVLAGAPNEQFF.

The chain couples TRBV18 to TRBJ1-5; D might be TRBD1 (5 bases). V was shortened by 6 bases and J by 2 bases, with 14 bases between the two germline ends. Germline loops: CDR1 KGHSH, CDR2 LQKENI. The CDR3 sequence is 15 residues long. The CDR3 nucleotides are TGTGCCAGCTCCCTCGGCCGGGGGGGCAATCAGCCCCAGCATTTT. This gives the protein CASSLGRGGNQPQHF.

The V gene is TRBV11-2, the J gene TRBJ2-5; D not resolved. This CDR3 contains 13 residues. The V end was cut by 0 bases, the J end by 2 bases, with 4 bases between. CDR1 is SGHAT, CDR2 FQNNGV, per germline. In DNA, the CDR3 is TGTGCCAGCAGCTTAGAGTTACAAGAGACCCAGTACTTC. This codes for CASSLELQETQYF. Full variable domain (outside the CDR3, taken from reference TRBV11-2 and TRBJ2-5): EAGVAQSPRYKIIEKRQSVAFWCNPISGHATLYWYQQILGQGPKLLIQFQNNGVVDDSQLPKDRFSAERLKGVDSTLKIQPAKLEDSAVYLCASSLELQETQYFGPGTRLLVL.

This chain links TRBV24-1 with TRBJ2-3, with D possibly being TRBD1 (5 bases). The CDR3 loop spans 20 amino acids. The V end lost 1 base, the J end lost 0 bases, and 22 bases lay between the germline ends. Germline CDR1 reads KGHDR; CDR2 reads SFDVKD. The CDR3 spells CATSDFMAGSQITSTDTQYF. For the CDR3, the DNA is TGTGCCACCAGTGATTTTATGGCAGGGTCCCAAATCACTAGCACAGATACGCAGTATTTT.

The V gene is TRBV11-2, the J gene TRBJ2-2, with a possible D match to TRBD1 (5 bases). Germline lookup yields CDR1 SGHAT and CDR2 FQNNGV. The V end lost 3 bases, the J end lost 4 bases, and 15 bases lay between the germline ends. The CDR3 totals 16 residues. The CDR3 here is CASSFRPTGSTGELFF. The CDR3 nucleotides read TGTGCCAGCAGCTTCCGACCCACAGGTAGCACCGGGGAGCTGTTTTTT.

This chain links TRBV3-1 (or the pseudogene TRBV3-2) with TRBJ1-1; TRBD1 matches at 7 bases. The germline V gene has CDR1 LGHDT and CDR2 YNNKEL (reference sequence). With V trimmed by 3 bases and J by 1 base, 2 bases remained unmatched. This CDR3 region has 14 residues. CDR3 in amino acids: CASSQGQSNTEAFF. CDR3 sequence (DNA): TGTGCCAGCAGCCAGGGACAGTCGAACACTGAAGCTTTCTTT.

This chain connects TRBV13 to TRBJ2-1, with 11 bases aligning to TRBD2. This CDR3 has 15 residues. The germline V gene has CDR1 PRHDT and CDR2 FYEKMQ (reference sequence). Trimming took 5 bases from V and 10 from J; bases not matched to a gene: 10. The CDR3 DNA is TGTGCCAGCAGCCCGGGACTAGCGGTCTCTCGGGAGCAGTTCTTC. Protein product: CASSPGLAVSREQFF.

The rearrangement links TRBV5-5 to TRBJ1-4; D is ambiguous. CDR1 SGHKS and CDR2 YYEKEE come from the germline V gene (reference sequence). There are 13 residues in the CDR3. Trimming pared 7 bases from V and 3 bases from J, leaving 10 bases between. The CDR3 DNA sequence: TGTGCCAGCCGACTTTCTTCTAATGAAAAACTGTTTTTT. This gives the protein CASRLSSNEKLFF. Full variable domain (rest looked up from reference TRBV5-5 and TRBJ1-4): DAGVTQSPTHLIKTRGQQVTLRCSPISGHKSVSWYQQVLGQGPQFIFQYYEKEERGRGNFPDRFSARQFPNYSSELNVNALLLGDSALYLCASRLSSNEKLFFGSGTQLSVL.

This clone was counted only a few times. The V and J genes are TRBV7-2 and TRBJ1-3; possible D gene TRBD1, 5 bases. The CDR3 is 15 amino acids. Trimming stripped 5 bases from V and 2 bases from J, with 13 bases between. Germline V gene sequence: CDR1 SGHTA, CDR2 FQGNSA. CDR3 sequence reads: CASSPRGGAGNTIYF. CDR3 sequence (DNA): TGTGCCAGCAGCCCCCGGGGGGGGGCTGGAAACACCATATATTTT. Drawing the rest from reference TRBV7-2 and TRBJ1-3, the complete variable domain is GAGVSQSPSNKVTEKGKDVELRCDPISGHTALYWYRQSLGQGLEFLIYFQGNSAPDKSGLPSDRFSAERTGGSVSTLTIQRTQQEDSAVYLCASSPRGGAGNTIYFGEGSWLTVV.

The chain employs TRBV5-6 and TRBJ1-1; 9 positions agree with TRBD1. The CDR3 loop spans 16 amino acids. J gave up 4 bases and V 2 bases, and 9 bases lay outside the gene matches. From germline, CDR1 is SGHDT and CDR2 YYEEEE. CDR3 nucleotides: TGTGCCAGCAGCTTCCTACCACAGGGGGCTGGCACTGAAGCTTTCTTT. This gives the protein CASSFLPQGAGTEAFF.

This chain connects TRBV2 to TRBJ1-6, with TRBD1 matching 7 bases. J gave up 11 bases and V 2 bases, and 6 bases lay outside the gene matches. Germline V gene lookup returns CDR1 SNHLY and CDR2 FYNNEI. The CDR3 is 14 residues long. The CDR3 is CASSEMTGRTPLHF. In DNA, the CDR3 is TGTGCCAGCAGTGAAATGACAGGGAGAACACCCCTCCACTTT.

The chain has TRBV2 and TRBJ2-3; TRBD1 agrees at 7 bases. In germline, CDR1 is SNHLY, CDR2 FYNNEI. V lost 11 bases and J lost 3; bases outside the gene matches: 11. The CDR3 has 14 amino acids. CDR3 amino acids: CASQAGRGTDTQYF. The DNA for the CDR3 is TGTGCCTCCCAGGCGGGCAGGGGGACAGATACGCAGTATTTT.

The chain links TRBV5-5 to TRBJ1-1, with D hard to call. This CDR3 contains 14 residues. Germline assignment: CDR1 SGHKS and CDR2 YYEKEE (reference sequence). V gave up 3 bases and J gave up 10 bases, with 19 bases separating them. The CDR3 nucleotides are TGTGCCAGCAGCTCCCAGGCGCATCTCGGAGGAGCTTTCTTT. Translated, it gives CASSSQAHLGGAFF.

The chain carries TRBV9 and TRBJ2-6; D not certain. Germline CDR1 reads SGDLS; CDR2 reads YYNGEE. Deletions cut 1 base from V and 0 bases from J, with 8 bases between. The CDR3 loop spans 16 amino acids. The CDR3 DNA reads TGTGCCAGCAGCGTATCGGCAGGCTCTGGGGCCAACGTCCTGACTTTC. Amino acid sequence: CASSVSAGSGANVLTF.

This chain links TRBV24-1 with TRBJ1-3; D is undetermined. V was pared by 4 bases and J by 4 bases, with 10 bases between. This CDR3 spans 14 amino acids. Germline assignment: CDR1 KGHDR and CDR2 SFDVKD. CDR3 sequence: CATSESTRGNTIYF. CDR3 DNA sequence: TGTGCCACCAGTGAATCGACGCGGGGAAACACCATATATTTT.

The chain joins TRBV6-4 to TRBJ2-2; 10 positions agree with TRBD2. Looked up from germline, CDR1 is MRHNA and CDR2 is SNTAGT. CDR3 length: 18 amino acids. V gave up 6 bases and J gave up 3 bases; unmatched junction bases: 13. In nucleotides, the CDR3 is TGTGCCAGCAGGGGCCCTAGCGGGGGACCCCTCGACACCGGGGAGCTGTTTTTT. It encodes CASRGPSGGPLDTGELFF.